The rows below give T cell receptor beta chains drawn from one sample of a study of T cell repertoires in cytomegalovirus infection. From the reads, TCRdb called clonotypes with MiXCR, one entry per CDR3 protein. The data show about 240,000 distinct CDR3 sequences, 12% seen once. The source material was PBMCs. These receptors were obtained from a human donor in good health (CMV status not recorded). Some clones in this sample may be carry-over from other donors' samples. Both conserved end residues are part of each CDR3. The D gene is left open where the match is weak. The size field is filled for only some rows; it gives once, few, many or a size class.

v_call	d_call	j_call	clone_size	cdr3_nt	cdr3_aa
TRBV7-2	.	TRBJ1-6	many	TGTGCCAGCAGCCCTGACGGGGCAGGGAGCGGTTCACCCCTCCACTTT	CASSPDGAGSGSPLHF
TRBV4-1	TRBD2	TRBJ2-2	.	TGCGCCAGCAGCTCTCTAGGGCGGGAGCCCGGGGAGCTGTTTTTT	CASSSLGREPGELFF
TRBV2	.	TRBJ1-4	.	TGTGCCAGCAGTGAAGTTCTGAGGGCTAATGAAAAACTGTTTTTT	CASSEVLRANEKLFF
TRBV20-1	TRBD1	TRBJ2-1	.	TGCAGTGCCGATGATGGGGGACAGCAGTACAATGAGCAGTTCTTC	CSADDGGQQYNEQFF
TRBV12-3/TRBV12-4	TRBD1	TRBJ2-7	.	TGTGCCAGCACCGTGACAGGGAGCTACGAGCAGTACTTC	CASTVTGSYEQYF
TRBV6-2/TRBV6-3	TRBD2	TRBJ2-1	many	TGTGCCAGCAGGACTTTTCTAGCGGGGAGCTCCTACAATGAGCAGTTCTTC	CASRTFLAGSSYNEQFF
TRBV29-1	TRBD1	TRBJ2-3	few	TGCAGCGTCGATGGACAGGGAGATACGCAGTATTTT	CSVDGQGDTQYF
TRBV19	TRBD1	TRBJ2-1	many	TGTGCCAGTAGTTTCCGACAGGGGCAGTTCTTC	CASSFRQGQFF
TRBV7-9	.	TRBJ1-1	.	TGTGCCAGCAGCTTAGATGGCTTGCTAAACACTGAAGCTTTCTTT	CASSLDGLLNTEAFF
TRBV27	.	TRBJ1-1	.	TGTGCCAGCAGTCGGCGAGGGGAATACACTGAAGCTTTCTTT	CASSRRGEYTEAFF
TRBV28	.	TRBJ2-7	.	TGTGCCAGCAGTTTCCCAGAGGCCTACGAGCAGTACTTC	CASSFPEAYEQYF
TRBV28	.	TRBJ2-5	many	TGTGCCAGCAGTCTGACCGGAAGAACCCAGTACTTC	CASSLTGRTQYF
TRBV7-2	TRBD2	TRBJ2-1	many	TGTGCCAGCAGCTTTGGGACTAGCGGGAGGAGAGGTGAGCAGTTCTTC	CASSFGTSGRRGEQFF
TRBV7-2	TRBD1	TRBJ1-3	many	TGTGCCAGCAGCCCGACGACAGGGGGCTTTGGAAACACCATATATTTT	CASSPTTGGFGNTIYF
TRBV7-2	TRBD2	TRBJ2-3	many	TGTGCCAGCAGCTCTCGGACTAGTACGCAGTATTTT	CASSSRTSTQYF
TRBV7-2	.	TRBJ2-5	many	TGTGCCAGCAGCCCGTACCAAGAGACCCAGTACTTC	CASSPYQETQYF
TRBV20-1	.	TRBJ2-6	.	TGCAGTGCTACCCCCACCTCTGGGGCCAACGTCCTGACTTTC	CSATPTSGANVLTF
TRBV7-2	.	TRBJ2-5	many	TGTGCCAGCAGCTTGACATTAGGGACCCAGTACTTC	CASSLTLGTQYF
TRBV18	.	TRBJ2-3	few	TGTGCCAGCTCCCGCATGCGGCAGGGACTCACAGATACGCAGTATTTT	CASSRMRQGLTDTQYF
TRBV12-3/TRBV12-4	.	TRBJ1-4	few	TGTGCCAGCAGTTTGACGGGTTTTGAAAAACTGTTTTTT	CASSLTGFEKLFF
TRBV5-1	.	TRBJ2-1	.	TGCGCCAGCAGCTTGGGAGGGCGAGGGGTCAGCAATGAGCAGTTCTTC	CASSLGGRGVSNEQFF
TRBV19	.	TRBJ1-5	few	TGTGCCAGTAGTATAGGGGGAGGGTCTAGCAATCAGCCCCAGCATTTT	CASSIGGGSSNQPQHF
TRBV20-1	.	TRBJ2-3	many	TGCAGTGCTAGCCCCCTTAGGGGAACAGATACGCAGTATTTT	CSASPLRGTDTQYF
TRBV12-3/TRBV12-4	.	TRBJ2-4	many	TGTGCCAGCAGTTTACCCGGGCCCGAGCCCAAAAACATTCAGTACTTC	CASSLPGPEPKNIQYF
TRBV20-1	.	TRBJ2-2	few	TGCAGTGCTCGCAGGGGACCCACCGGGGAGCTGTTTTTT	CSARRGPTGELFF